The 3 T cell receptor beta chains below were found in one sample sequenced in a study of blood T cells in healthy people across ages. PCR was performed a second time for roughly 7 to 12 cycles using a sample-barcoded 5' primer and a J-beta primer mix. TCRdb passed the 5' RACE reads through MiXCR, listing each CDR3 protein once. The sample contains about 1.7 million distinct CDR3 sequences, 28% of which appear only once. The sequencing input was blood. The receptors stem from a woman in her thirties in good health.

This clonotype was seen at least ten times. As DNA, the CDR3 is TGCAGTGCTAGAGATCCCGGGGGAGTTTCTTACAATGAGCAGTTCTTC. Encoded protein: CSARDPGGVSYNEQFF. The rearrangement links TRBV20-1 to TRBJ2-1; the D gene is possibly TRBD2 (6 bases). CDR1 DFQATT and CDR2 SNEGSKA come from the germline V gene (reference sequence). V lost 0 bases and J 4 bases, leaving 16 bases between the germline ends. The CDR3 runs 16 residues.

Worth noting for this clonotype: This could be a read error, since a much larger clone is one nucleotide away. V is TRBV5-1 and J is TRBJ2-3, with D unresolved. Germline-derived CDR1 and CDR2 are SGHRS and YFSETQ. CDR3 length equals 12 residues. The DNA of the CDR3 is TGCGCCAGCAGCTTGGATCCAGATGCGCAGTATTTT. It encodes CASSLDPDAQYF.

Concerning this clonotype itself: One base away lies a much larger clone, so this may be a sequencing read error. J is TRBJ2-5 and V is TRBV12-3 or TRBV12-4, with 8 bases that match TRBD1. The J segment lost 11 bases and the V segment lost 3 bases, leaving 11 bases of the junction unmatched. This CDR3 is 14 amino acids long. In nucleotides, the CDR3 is TGTGCCAGCAGTTTGGGACAGGAGACCTACGGGCAGTACTTC. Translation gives CASSLGQETYGQYF.